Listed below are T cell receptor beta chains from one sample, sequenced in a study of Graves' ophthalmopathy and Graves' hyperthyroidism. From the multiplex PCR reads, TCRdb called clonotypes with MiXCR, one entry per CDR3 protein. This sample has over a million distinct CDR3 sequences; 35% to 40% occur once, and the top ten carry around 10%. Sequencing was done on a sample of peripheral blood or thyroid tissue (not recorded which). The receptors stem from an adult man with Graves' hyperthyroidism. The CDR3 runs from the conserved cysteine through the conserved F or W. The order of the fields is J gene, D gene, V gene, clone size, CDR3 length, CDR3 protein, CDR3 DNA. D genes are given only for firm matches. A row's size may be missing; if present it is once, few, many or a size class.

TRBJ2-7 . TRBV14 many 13 CASSQRRYYEQYF TGTGCCAGCAGCCAACGGCGGTATTACGAGCAGTACTTC
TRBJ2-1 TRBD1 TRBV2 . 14 CASKISGTGDGQFF TGTGCCAGCAAGATTTCCGGGACAGGGGATGGGCAGTTCTTC
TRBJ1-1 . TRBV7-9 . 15 CASTQGPLQNHEAFF TGTGCCAGCACCCAGGGACCCCTCCAAAACCATGAAGCTTTCTTT
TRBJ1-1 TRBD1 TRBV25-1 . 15 CASSPRGRSSPEAFF TGTGCCAGCAGTCCCAGGGGGCGCAGTTCCCCTGAAGCTTTCTTT
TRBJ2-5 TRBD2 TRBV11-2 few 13 CASSSSGSETQYF TGTGCCAGCAGCTCTAGCGGGTCCGAGACCCAGTACTTC
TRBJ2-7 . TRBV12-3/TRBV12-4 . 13 CASRYGNSYEQYF TGTGCCAGCAGGTACGGCAACTCCTACGAGCAGTACTTC
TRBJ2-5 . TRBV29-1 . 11 CSAREGKTQYF TGCAGCGCCCGAGAAGGGAAGACCCAGTACTTC
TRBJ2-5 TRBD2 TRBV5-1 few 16 CASSFTSGGDSETQYF TGCGCCAGCAGCTTCACTAGCGGGGGGGATTCGGAGACCCAGTACTTC
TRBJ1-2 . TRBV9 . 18 CASSLLPVEELGGYGYTF TGTGCCAGCTCACTCCTACCAGTGGAGGAGCTCGGTGGCTATGGCTACACCTTC
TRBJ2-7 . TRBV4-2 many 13 CASSQAGQYEQYF TGTGCCAGCAGCCAGGCTGGACAGTACGAGCAGTACTTC
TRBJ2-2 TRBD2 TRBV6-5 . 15 CASSRAQGGSGELFF TGTGCCAGCAGCCGTGCTCAGGGAGGGTCCGGGGAGCTGTTTTTT
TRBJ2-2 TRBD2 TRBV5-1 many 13 CASSSSGSGELFF TGCGCCAGCAGCAGTAGCGGGAGCGGGGAGCTGTTTTTT
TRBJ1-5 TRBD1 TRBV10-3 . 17 CASSSIQGAWSNQPQHF TGTGCCAGCAGTTCGATCCAGGGGGCCTGGAGCAATCAGCCCCAGCATTTT
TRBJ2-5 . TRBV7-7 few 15 CASSSRGVPQETQYF TGTGCCAGCAGCTCACGTGGGGTCCCCCAAGAGACCCAGTACTTC
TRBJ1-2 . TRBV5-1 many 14 CASSLWQGIYGYTF TGCGCCAGCAGCTTGTGGCAGGGGATCTATGGCTACACCTTC
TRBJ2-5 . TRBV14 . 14 CASSQDFGPETQYF TGTGCCAGCAGCCAAGATTTCGGCCCTGAGACCCAGTACTTC
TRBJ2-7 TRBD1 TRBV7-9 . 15 CASSLPGQGRREQYF TGTGCCAGCAGCTTACCGGGACAGGGACGTCGCGAGCAGTACTTC
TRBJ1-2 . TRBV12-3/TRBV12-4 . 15 CASSLAGSKTRGYTF TGTGCCAGCAGTTTAGCTGGCAGCAAAACGAGGGGCTACACCTTC